These 23 T cell receptor beta chains were sequenced from one sample in a study of CD8 T cells in Susac syndrome. Reverse transcription of about 0.5 to 1 ug RNA was performed with random hexamers. TCRdb re-derived calls from the immunoSEQ multiplex PCR reads in MiXCR, one entry per CDR3 protein. The data hold about 400,000 distinct CDR3 sequences, with about 85% observed a single time. The sample was CD8+ T cells from PBMCs. The receptor set was obtained from a human donor with multiple sclerosis.

This clonotype was seen once. The rearrangement joins TRBV27 to TRBJ1-2; D gene ambiguous. Per germline, CDR1 MNHEY and CDR2 SMNVEV (reference sequence). This CDR3 contains 13 residues. Trimming left V 6 bases short and J 4 bases short, with 12 bases between. CDR3 nucleotide sequence: TGTGCCAGCAGCCTAGTTTTGGGCTATGGCTACACCTTC. Translating it yields CASSLVLGYGYTF.

V is TRBV11-2 and J is TRBJ2-3; 8 bases fit TRBD2. CDR1 is SGHAT and CDR2 is FQNNGV in the germline V gene. The V segment lost 3 bases and the J segment 2 bases; nucleotides outside the gene matches: 7. This CDR3 region has 16 residues. The DNA for the CDR3 is TGTGCCAGCAGCTTTTGGGGCGGGGGGTTCACAGATACGCAGTATTTT. Protein: CASSFWGGGFTDTQYF.

The gene calls are TRBV7-8 and TRBJ2-1; 7 bases line up with TRBD1. V lost 6 bases, J lost 6 bases, and 14 bases stayed unmatched. CDR1 SGHVS and CDR2 FQNEAQ come from the germline V gene. This CDR3 is 16 amino acids long. CDR3 sequence (DNA): TGTGCCAGCAGACATTGGTCACAGGGGCCATTCAATGAGCAGTTCTTC. As protein: CASRHWSQGPFNEQFF.

The chain couples TRBV7-9 to TRBJ1-2; TRBD1 is a possible D gene (6 bases). This CDR3 contains 16 residues. Between the trimmed V and J ends, which lost 10 bases and 4 bases, there was a span of 25 bases. Looked up from germline, CDR1 is SEHNR and CDR2 is FQNEAQ (reference sequence). The CDR3 DNA reads TGTGCCACCTTAAATGAGGGGGGCGAAGGGGTCTATGGCTACACCTTC. Its protein product is CATLNEGGEGVYGYTF.

The chain carries TRBV7-8 and TRBJ1-2; no reliable D call. There are 14 residues in the CDR3. Germline CDR1 is SGHVS and CDR2 is FQNEAQ. Trimming took off 6 bases at V and 0 bases at J, with 11 bases between the two ends. The CDR3 spells CASSPPQANYGYTF. DNA for the CDR3: TGTGCCAGCAGTCCCCCACAAGCTAACTATGGCTACACCTTC.

CDR3 sequence (DNA): TGTGCCAGCAGTTACCCCTTCACCGACAGGGGGCCCAACAATGAGCAGTTCTTC. This codes for CASSYPFTDRGPNNEQFF. The V and J genes are TRBV6-5 and TRBJ2-1; 10 nucleotides agree with TRBD1. V shed 2 bases and J 5 bases; nucleotides not matched to a gene: 12. Per the germline V gene, CDR1 is MNHEY and CDR2 is SVGAGI. There are 18 residues in the CDR3.

The chain has TRBV20-1 and TRBJ2-2, with TRBD1 matching 7 bases. The germline CDR1 and CDR2 sequences are DFQATT and SNEGSKA (reference sequence). The CDR3 extends over 14 amino acids. Trimming cost V 6 bases and J 1 base; bases outside gene matches: 5. Here the CDR3 reads CSAPDRENTGELFF. For the CDR3, the DNA is TGCAGTGCGCCCGACAGGGAGAACACCGGGGAGCTGTTTTTT.

The count of this clonotype is one. The rearrangement links TRBV4-2 to TRBJ2-6, with no clear D. The CDR3 runs to 16 residues. V was clipped by 0 bases and J by 4 bases, with 10 bases between them. CDR1 LGHNA and CDR2 YNFKEQ come from the germline V gene. CDR3 nucleotides: TGTGCCAGCAGCCAAGAAGCCGCTTCGGGGGCCAACGTCCTGACTTTC. It codes for CASSQEAASGANVLTF.

V usage is TRBV21-1 and J usage is TRBJ2-7; the table calls TRBD1, which could not be checked here. TRBV21-1 is termed a pseudogene. The CDR3 extends over 15 amino acids. The CDR3 protein is CASSKAGQGLYEQYF. The CDR3, as DNA: TGTGCCAGCAGCAAAGCGGGACAGGGGCTTTACGAGCAGTACTTC.

V usage is TRBV27 and J usage is TRBJ2-3, with 9 bases identical to TRBD2. CDR3 size: 14 residues. Germline CDR1 is MNHEY and CDR2 is SMNVEV (reference sequence). V trimming: 2 bases; J trimming: 6 bases; junction bases outside the gene matches: 3. The CDR3 region is CASSLTLAGDTQYF. CDR3 bases: TGTGCCAGCAGTTTAACGCTAGCGGGGGATACGCAGTATTTT.

V and J are TRBV3-1 and TRBJ2-1; 8 bases map to TRBD2. This CDR3 contains 16 residues. Per germline, CDR1 LGHDT and CDR2 YNNKEL (reference sequence). Trimming took 2 bases from V and 6 from J; bases not matched to a gene: 9. This CDR3 is CASSQSSGGAFNEQFF. In DNA form, the CDR3 reads TGTGCCAGCAGCCAATCAAGCGGGGGAGCCTTCAATGAGCAGTTCTTC.

This chain uses TRBV19 with TRBJ1-2, with D unclear. V was clipped by 5 bases and J by 2 bases, with 15 bases between them. Germline loops: CDR1 LNHDA, CDR2 SQIVND (reference sequence). The CDR3 consists of 15 residues. This CDR3 reads CASSVLQIPNYGYTF. The CDR3 bases are TGTGCCAGTAGTGTCCTTCAAATCCCCAACTATGGCTACACCTTC.

The chain joins TRBV27 to TRBJ2-3; D remains unclear. Trimming took off 3 bases at V and 0 bases at J, with 13 bases between the two ends. This CDR3 is 16 amino acids long. In germline, CDR1 is MNHEY, CDR2 SMNVEV (reference sequence). Written as DNA, the CDR3 is TGTGCCAGCAGTTTGTTAGTACATCCTAGCACAGATACGCAGTATTTT. Its protein is CASSLLVHPSTDTQYF.

V usage is TRBV30 and J usage is TRBJ1-1, with 7 bases matching TRBD1. With V trimmed by 5 bases and J by 0 bases, 3 bases remained unmatched. The germline CDR1 and CDR2 sequences are GTSNPN and SVGIG (reference sequence). The CDR3 length is 13 residues. The CDR3 nucleotides are TGTGCCTGGGGGGACAGTCTGAACACTGAAGCTTTCTTT. Its translation is CAWGDSLNTEAFF.

The chain has TRBV2 and TRBJ2-7; tentatively, D is TRBD1 (5 bases). This CDR3 spans 12 amino acids. V was trimmed by 10 bases and J by 2 bases, leaving 12 bases between them. The germline V gene encodes CDR1 SNHLY and CDR2 FYNNEI. The CDR3 DNA is TGTGCCACAGTGGACATCACCTACGAGCAGTACTTC. This encodes CATVDITYEQYF.

This sequence joins TRBV5-5 and TRBJ1-1, with D maybe TRBD1 (5 bases). V lost 0 bases to trimming and J lost 1 base, with 16 bases between them. The CDR3 is 17 amino acids. Germline assignment: CDR1 SGHKS and CDR2 YYEKEE (reference sequence). The CDR3 is CASSLAGERYPNTEAFF. For the CDR3, the DNA is TGTGCCAGCAGCTTGGCGGGGGAACGGTATCCGAACACTGAAGCTTTCTTT.

This rearrangement joins TRBV30 to TRBJ1-1, with D unclear. The CDR3 sequence is 13 residues long. Germline V lookup: CDR1 GTSNPN, CDR2 SVGIG (reference sequence). The V and J ends lost 3 bases and 5 bases respectively, with 13 bases between them. The CDR3 DNA sequence: TGTGCCTGGAGCGCCGGTAGTATAACTGAAGCTTTCTTT. It codes for CAWSAGSITEAFF.

The V and J genes are TRBV27 and TRBJ1-2; no clear D gene. Germline lookup yields CDR1 MNHEY and CDR2 SMNVEV (reference sequence). The CDR3 has 18 amino acids. V lost 5 bases and J lost 0, with 22 bases in between. The CDR3, as DNA: TGTGCCAGCAGTCCCACCGGCCCCGGAACAGCCTCTAACTATGGCTACACCTTC. Its translation: CASSPTGPGTASNYGYTF.

The chain joins TRBV6-6 to TRBJ1-4; no clear D. The CDR3 length is 14 residues. The germline V gene has CDR1 MNHNY and CDR2 SVGAGI (reference sequence). Trimming removed 1 base from V and 4 bases from J, with 7 bases in between. The CDR3 is CASSYLIDNEKLFF. CDR3 in DNA: TGTGCCAGCAGTTACTTAATTGATAATGAAAAACTGTTTTTT.

The V call is TRBV4-1, the J call TRBJ2-1; D may be TRBD1 or TRBD2 (6 bases each). In germline, CDR1 is MGHRA, CDR2 YSYEKL. The CDR3 is 16 residues long. V lost 3 bases, J lost 8 bases, and 20 bases lay in between. DNA for the CDR3: TGCGCCAGCAGCCAGGATCGCGGGACAAGAGTCGATGAGCAGTTCTTC. This encodes CASSQDRGTRVDEQFF.

The V gene is TRBV7-9, the J gene TRBJ2-7; D remains unclear. The CDR3 totals 12 residues. Trimming shortened V by 5 bases and J by 3 bases, and 8 bases separated the two germline ends. CDR1 is SEHNR, CDR2 FQNEAQ, per germline (reference sequence). CDR3 in DNA: TGTGCCAGCAGCCAGACTGTCTACGAGCAGTACTTC. Protein sequence: CASSQTVYEQYF.

V is TRBV5-1 and J is TRBJ2-7; the D gene is possibly TRBD2 (5 bases). The V gene lost 1 base and the J gene lost 3 bases, with 8 bases spanning the gap. CDR1 SGHRS and CDR2 YFSETQ come from the germline V gene. The CDR3 is 13 residues long. This chain's CDR3 is CASSLNEGYEQYF. The CDR3 DNA reads as TGCGCCAGCAGCTTGAACGAGGGCTACGAGCAGTACTTC.

Here the CDR3 reads CASSGTRDRGRTEAFF. CDR3 nucleotides: TGTGCCAGCAGTGGTACCCGAGACAGGGGTCGAACTGAAGCTTTCTTT. V is TRBV2 and J is TRBJ1-1; 8 positions match TRBD1. There are 16 residues in the CDR3. With 4 bases clipped from V and 5 bases from J, the junction kept 12 bases outside the gene matches. Germline V gene lookup returns CDR1 SNHLY and CDR2 FYNNEI.